Listed below are T cell receptor beta chains from one sample, sequenced in a study of immune cell composition in non-small cell lung cancer. The method was immunoSEQ multiplex PCR; TCRdb's version includes in-frame clones alone and lacks a portion of them. The repertoire holds roughly 3,000 clones, with about three quarters as singletons. Sequencing input: lung tumor tissue. The origin of the receptors is a human donor with non-small cell lung cancer. Each CDR3 is given without its conserved first and last residue. Each record gives: clone size, V gene, CDR3 protein. Size is omitted from some rows. Given values are once, few, many or a class for expanded clones.

NA | TRBV2 | ASSDRTNSNQPQH
NA | TRBV25-1 | ASSDGRGGGYT
NA | TRBV7-3 | ASSLVRAGENTGELF
NA | TRBV11-3 | ASSFYPPGQGSYNTEAF
NA | TRBV15 | ATSRVLGSDEQF
NA | TRBV30 | AWARDRGETQY
NA | TRBV18 | ASSPQDRGRLGELF
NA | TRBV28 | ASTGENTEAF
few | TRBV9 | ASSAWTANTQY
NA | TRBV2 | ASTGQGSYNEQF
few | TRBV6-1 | ASSEEGTAGAEETQY
NA | TRBV7-8 | ASSLVFRQPQH
NA | TRBV7-6 | ASSFQGITGNTIY
once | TRBV6-1 | ASSALISSYNSPLH
few | TRBV5-1 | ASSSQGDTDTQY
NA | TRBV28 | ATRGGSHNSPLH
NA | TRBV6-1 | ASSAIPNYSNQPQH
NA | TRBV19 | ASSIENRPNTEAF
NA | TRBV5-1 | ASRLDGGANNEQF
NA | TRBV11-2 | ASSPTLAGGADTQY
NA | TRBV11-1 | ASSSGQYNTGELF
NA | TRBV2 | ASSPTTGSGQPQH
few | TRBV5-1 | ASSLEGTGYLGEQY
NA | TRBV11-2 | ASSLVLFASETQY
NA | TRBV4-1 | ASSQDRKTGTEDEQY
NA | TRBV10-3 | AISGAGAPTGELF
NA | TRBV7-2 | ASTSLAGGPYNEQF
NA | TRBV18 | ASSPRREGAYEQY
NA | TRBV7-2 | ASSAYSGVGYEQY
NA | TRBV5-8 | ASSPVEVGQGADGYT
NA | TRBV2 | ASRGGASGGPGTGELF
NA | TRBV6-1 | ASTVWFQETQY